This T cell receptor beta chain was obtained from a study of regulatory T cells in long-lasting Graves disease. Time point specified: newly diagnosed GD, antithyroid drugs for less than 3 months. PBMCs provided the RNA from which the TCR library was made. Per American Thyroid Association guidelines, Graves' disease was diagnosed. Many counts were recorded for this clonotype. CDR1 and CDR2 from the germline V gene are LGHNA and YSLEER. The CDR3 consists of 13 residues. Trimming took 0 bases from V and 10 from J, leaving 7 bases between them. CDR3-region Arm-PCR and iRepertoire HTBI primers produced the TCR beta libraries. Authors' data handling: Looking across samples, the authors found 55 to 70 TRBV and 14 TRBJ segments. Each CDR3 protein is one row after TCRdb ran MiXCR on the multiplex PCR reads. TCRdb, not the original authors, processed these V and J calls. The sample shows 520,000 or so distinct CDR3 sequences, around 12% of them seen only once.

The same sample was also used in a study of T cells in Graves' hyperthyroidism and ophthalmopathy.

The TCR originated in a young woman with Graves disease. This specimen consisted of peripheral blood mononuclear cells (PBMCs), obtained at new diagnosis, from a patient treated with antithyroid drugs. V and J are TRBV4-3 and TRBJ1-6; no definite D call. As DNA, the CDR3 is TGCGCCAGCAGCCAAGAGAGGGAATCACCCCTCCACTTT. Amino acid sequence: CASSQERESPLHF.